The rows below give T cell receptor beta chains drawn from one sample of a study of shared clonotypes between healthy human individuals. The method was immunoSEQ multiplex PCR; TCRdb's version includes in-frame clones alone and lacks a portion of them. The sample has about 2 million clones; approximately 94% are singletons. Sequencing used naive CD8+ T cells sorted from blood. The receptors originated from a young man in good health. Both conserved end residues are part of each CDR3. Fields, in order: clone size, J gene, D gene, V gene, CDR3 DNA, CDR3 protein. A D gene is named only where the DNA matches it firmly. Expanded clones are given a class, and other clones once, few, many or no size at all.

>NA|TRBJ1-1|NA|TRBV4-1
TGCGCCAGCAGCCAAGATCCTGTGGGGTTGGGAAGCACTGAAGCTTTCTTT
CASSQDPVGLGSTEAFF
>NA|TRBJ1-2|NA|TRBV6-5
TGTGCCAGCAGAGACAACGGTAATGGCTACACCTTC
CASRDNGNGYTF
>NA|TRBJ2-1|NA|TRBV6-5
TGTGCCAGCAGTTTAGTCCCATGGGCGTACAATGAGCAGTTCTTC
CASSLVPWAYNEQFF
>NA|TRBJ1-1|NA|TRBV5-1
TGCGCCAGCAGCTTAACCCCGGGCGGCACTGAAGCTTTCTTT
CASSLTPGGTEAFF
>NA|TRBJ2-1|TRBD2|TRBV11-1
TGTGCCAGCAGTCGCACTAGCGGGTCCTACAATGAGCAGTTCTTC
CASSRTSGSYNEQFF
>NA|TRBJ2-2|TRBD1|TRBV9
TGTGCCAGCAGCGTAACAGGGGGTACGAACACCGGGGAGCTGTTTTTT
CASSVTGGTNTGELFF
>NA|TRBJ2-7|TRBD1|TRBV5-4
TGTGCCAGCAGCACAGGGGCTACCTACGAGCAGTACTTC
CASSTGATYEQYF
>NA|TRBJ2-5|TRBD2|TRBV6-5
TGTGCCAGCAGTTACTTCGCGGGGGGGCCGGGGGAGACCCAGTACTTC
CASSYFAGGPGETQYF
>once|TRBJ2-7|TRBD1|TRBV27
TGTGCCAGCAGCCCGGACAGGGCCTACGAGCAGTACTTC
CASSPDRAYEQYF
>NA|TRBJ2-1|NA|TRBV4-1
TGCGCCAGCAGCCGGCGACCTTACAATGAGCAGTTCTTC
CASSRRPYNEQFF
>NA|TRBJ1-2|NA|TRBV9
TGTGCCAGCAGCGTAGATGGGGAAGGGAACTATGGCTACACCTTC
CASSVDGEGNYGYTF
>NA|TRBJ2-2|TRBD1|TRBV7-3
TGTGCCAGCAGCCCAGGGACAGGGGACACCGGGGAGCTGTTTTTT
CASSPGTGDTGELFF
>once|TRBJ1-1|NA|TRBV29-1
TGCAGCGGGGTGTACGATGCTGAAGCTTTCTTT
CSGVYDAEAFF
>NA|TRBJ2-7|NA|TRBV5-6
TGTGCCAGCAGCTTGGGACAGACCGAGCTATACGAGCAGTACTTC
CASSLGQTELYEQYF
>once|TRBJ2-1|NA|TRBV10-2
TGCGCCAGCAGTGAAACCCCTGTCTCCTACAATGAGCAGTTCTTC
CASSETPVSYNEQFF
>NA|TRBJ1-5|NA|TRBV7-8
TGTGCCAGCAGCTTAGCGTCCTGGGGGCAGCCCCAGCATTTT
CASSLASWGQPQHF
>NA|TRBJ1-2|TRBD1|TRBV2
TGTGCCAGCAGTGAAGGACAGGGCAATGGCTACACCTTC
CASSEGQGNGYTF
>NA|TRBJ2-7|TRBD1|TRBV2
TGCGCCAGCAGGAAGTTCGGGACAGGGGGCAACGAGCAGTACTTC
CASRKFGTGGNEQYF
>NA|TRBJ1-5|NA|TRBV15
TGTGCCACCAGCGACGACGGATTCAATCAGCCCCAGCATTTT
CATSDDGFNQPQHF
>NA|TRBJ2-7|NA|TRBV9
TGTGCCAGCAGCGTAGGTCCAGGGAACTCCTACGAGCAGTACTTC
CASSVGPGNSYEQYF
>once|TRBJ1-1|NA|TRBV7-9
TGTGCCAGCAGCTTAGGTGATGAAGCTTTCTTT
CASSLGDEAFF
>NA|TRBJ1-6|NA|TRBV27
TGTGCCAGCAGTTTAGAGGGGGATTCACCCCTCCACTTT
CASSLEGDSPLHF
>few|TRBJ2-7|TRBD1|TRBV6-5
TGTGCCAGCAGTTTCGGGACAGGGGCCTACGAGCAGTACTTC
CASSFGTGAYEQYF
>NA|TRBJ2-2|NA|TRBV6-1
TGTGCCAGCAGTGAAGTTGGGGGGCGTACCGGGGAGCTGTTTTTT
CASSEVGGRTGELFF
>many|TRBJ2-5|NA|TRBV30
TGTGCCTGGAGTGCCCAAGAGACCCAGTACTTC
CAWSAQETQYF
>NA|TRBJ1-5|NA|TRBV27
TGTGCCAGCAGGCCGGGGGGCAATCAGCCCCAGCATTTT
CASRPGGNQPQHF
>once|TRBJ1-2|NA|TRBV19
TGTGCCAGTAGTATACGAGGGAACTATGGCTACACCTTC
CASSIRGNYGYTF
>once|TRBJ2-7|NA|TRBV6-5
TGTGCCAGCAGTTACGGTACCCCGAGCTCCTACGAGCAGTACTTC
CASSYGTPSSYEQYF
>NA|TRBJ1-4|NA|TRBV4-1
TGCGCCAGCAGCCATACGAGGTCAACTAATGAAAAACTGTTTTTT
CASSHTRSTNEKLFF
>NA|TRBJ2-7|TRBD2|TRBV5-6
TGTGCCAGCAGCTCGGGGACTAGATCCTACGAGCAGTACTTC
CASSSGTRSYEQYF
>NA|TRBJ2-3|NA|TRBV30
TGTGCCTGGTGCGGTGGGATCACAGATACGCAGTATTTT
CAWCGGITDTQYF
>NA|TRBJ1-5|NA|TRBV28
TGTGCCAGCAGTTTGACCACCACGGGGGACCAGCCCCAGCATTTT
CASSLTTTGDQPQHF
>NA|TRBJ2-3|NA|TRBV9
TGTGCCAGCAGCGTAGGGGGGGACACCACAGATACGCAGTATTTT
CASSVGGDTTDTQYF
>NA|TRBJ2-2|TRBD1|TRBV6-5
TGTGCCAGCAGTAACGGGACAGCGAACACCGGGGAGCTGTTTTTT
CASSNGTANTGELFF
>NA|TRBJ2-5|NA|TRBV7-2
TGTGCCAGCAGCCTAACTAAGCAAGAGACCCAGTACTTC
CASSLTKQETQYF
>NA|TRBJ2-2|TRBD1|TRBV7-2
TGTGCCAGCAGCGGAGGGGACAGGGGTTACACCGGGGAGCTGTTTTTT
CASSGGDRGYTGELFF
>NA|TRBJ2-3|TRBD1|TRBV27
TGTGCCAGCAGTTTGTGGACAGGGGGCGCAGATACGCAGTATTTT
CASSLWTGGADTQYF
>once|TRBJ2-7|NA|TRBV27
TGTGCCAGCAGCCCCGGCAGGGACCCCTACGAGCAGTACTTC
CASSPGRDPYEQYF
>NA|TRBJ2-7|NA|TRBV5-6
TGTGCCAGCACCATAACGGGGCAGGGGTTCGAGCAGTACTTC
CASTITGQGFEQYF
>NA|TRBJ2-1|NA|TRBV4-3
TGCGCCAGCAGCCAAGGTGTGGGGCCTGGCTCCTACAATGAGCAGTTCTTC
CASSQGVGPGSYNEQFF
>NA|TRBJ2-7|NA|TRBV6-6
TGTGCCAGCAGTTACGGCAGGGGTTACGAGCAGTACTTC
CASSYGRGYEQYF
>NA|TRBJ2-1|NA|TRBV25-1
TGTGCCAGCAGTGAAAGGGGTTACAATGAGCAGTTCTTC
CASSERGYNEQFF
>once|TRBJ2-1|NA|TRBV7-8
TGTGCCAGCAGCTTAGTCGGGGAGCAGTTCTTC
CASSLVGEQFF
>NA|TRBJ1-1|TRBD1|TRBV7-9
TGTGCCACTCTTGACGGGGACAGTGGGCTTGAAGCTTTCTTT
CATLDGDSGLEAFF
>once|TRBJ2-7|NA|TRBV2
TGTGCCAGCACCGAAAGGGGCTACGAGCAGTACTTC
CASTERGYEQYF
>NA|TRBJ2-2|TRBD1|TRBV27
TGTGCCAGCAGACCGACCGGGACAGGGATCGGGGAGCTGTTTTTT
CASRPTGTGIGELFF
>NA|TRBJ2-3|NA|TRBV6-5
TGTGCCACCTCCGCGTTTTCGCTCGCAGATACGCAGTATTTT
CATSAFSLADTQYF
>once|TRBJ2-5|NA|TRBV7-9
TGTGCCACGCATAGGTTACAAGAGACCCAGTACTTC
CATHRLQETQYF
>NA|TRBJ1-5|NA|TRBV5-6
TGTGCCAGCAGCTTAAGGGACATGGGCAATCAGCCCCAGCATTTT
CASSLRDMGNQPQHF
>NA|TRBJ2-5|NA|TRBV28
TGTGCCAGCAGTTTAGTTCTAGCCGGAGAGGGTGAGACCCAGTACTTC
CASSLVLAGEGETQYF
>NA|TRBJ2-7|NA|TRBV5-1
TGCGCCAGCAGCTTGGCCCAGTCTTTCTACGAGCAGTACTTC
CASSLAQSFYEQYF
>NA|TRBJ2-2|TRBD1|TRBV4-1
TGCGCCAGCAGCCAAGATTGGGAGACAGGGGTCCGAACCGGGGAGCTGTTTTTT
CASSQDWETGVRTGELFF
>once|TRBJ1-4|NA|TRBV28
TGTGCCAGCAGTCCTTTCGGAAGGGGGGAAAAACTGTTTTTT
CASSPFGRGEKLFF